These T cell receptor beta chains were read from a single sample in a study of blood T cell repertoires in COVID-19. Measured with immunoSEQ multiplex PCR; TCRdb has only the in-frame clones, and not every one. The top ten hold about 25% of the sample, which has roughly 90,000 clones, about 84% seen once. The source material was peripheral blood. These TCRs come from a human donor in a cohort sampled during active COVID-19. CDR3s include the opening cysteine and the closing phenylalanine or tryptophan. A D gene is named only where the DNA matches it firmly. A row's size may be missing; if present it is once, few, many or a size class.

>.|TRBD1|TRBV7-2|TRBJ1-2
CASSLVGQGESGYTF
TGTGCCAGCAGCTTAGTAGGACAGGGGGAAAGTGGCTACACCTTC
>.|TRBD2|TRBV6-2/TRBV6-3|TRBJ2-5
CASSSWTSGGAGETQYF
TGTGCCAGCAGTTCGTGGACTAGCGGGGGGGCCGGGGAGACCCAGTACTTC
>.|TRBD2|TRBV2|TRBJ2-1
CASSDSGGNYNEQFF
TGTGCCAGCAGTGATAGCGGGGGGAATTACAATGAGCAGTTCTTC
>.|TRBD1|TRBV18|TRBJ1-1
CASSPQGQGASEAFF
TGTGCCAGCTCACCACAGGGACAGGGGGCCTCTGAAGCTTTCTTT
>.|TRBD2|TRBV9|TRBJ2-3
CASSVEGLAGGYTQYF
TGTGCCAGCAGCGTAGAGGGCCTAGCGGGAGGATATACGCAGTATTTT
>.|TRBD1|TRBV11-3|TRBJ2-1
CASSDRQGAYNEQFF
TGTGCCAGCAGCGACCGACAGGGGGCGTACAATGAGCAGTTCTTC
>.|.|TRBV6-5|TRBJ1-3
CASMGPTGNTIYF
TGTGCCAGCATGGGGCCGACTGGAAACACCATATATTTT
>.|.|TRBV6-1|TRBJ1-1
CASSDRGYTEAFF
TGTGCCAGCAGTGATCGGGGGTACACTGAAGCTTTCTTT
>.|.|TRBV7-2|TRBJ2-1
CASSISPSSYNEQFF
TGTGCCAGCAGCATAAGCCCGAGCTCCTACAATGAGCAGTTCTTC
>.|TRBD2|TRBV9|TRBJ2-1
CASSVATASGRNGEQFF
TGTGCCAGCAGCGTAGCTACGGCTAGCGGGAGAAATGGTGAGCAGTTCTTC
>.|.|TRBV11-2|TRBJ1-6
CASSWTRPGTNNSPLHF
TGTGCCAGCAGCTGGACACGTCCCGGGACAAATAATTCACCCCTCCACTTT
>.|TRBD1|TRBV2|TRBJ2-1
CASRKRQGATGEQFF
TGTGCCAGCAGAAAAAGACAGGGGGCCACAGGTGAGCAGTTCTTC
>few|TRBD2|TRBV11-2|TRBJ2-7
CASSPLAGAYRGQYF
TGTGCCAGCAGCCCACTAGCGGGAGCGTATCGCGGGCAGTACTTC
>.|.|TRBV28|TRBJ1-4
CASSLEGPRGEKLFF
TGTGCCAGCAGCCTGGAGGGACCGCGAGGGGAAAAACTGTTTTTT
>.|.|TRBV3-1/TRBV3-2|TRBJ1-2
CASSQGGFVGRRGYTF
TGTGCCAGCAGCCAAGGTGGTTTTGTGGGGAGAAGGGGCTACACCTTC
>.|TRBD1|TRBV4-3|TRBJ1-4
CASSHRWTGTEKLFF
TGCGCCAGCAGCCACCGATGGACAGGGACTGAAAAACTGTTTTTT
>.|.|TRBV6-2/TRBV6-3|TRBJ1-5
CASSTHRDMYNQPQHF
TGTGCCAGCAGTACCCACAGGGATATGTACAATCAGCCCCAGCATTTT
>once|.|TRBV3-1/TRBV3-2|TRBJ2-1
CASSHNTGIIYNEQFF
TGTGCCAGCAGCCACAATACAGGGATAATCTACAATGAGCAGTTCTTC
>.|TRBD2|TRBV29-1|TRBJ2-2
CSVGAGGFTGELFF
TGCAGCGTTGGAGCGGGGGGGTTCACCGGGGAGCTGTTTTTT
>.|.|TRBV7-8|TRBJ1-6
CASSPSRENSPLHF
TGTGCCAGCAGCCCTTCACGGGAAAATTCACCCCTCCACTTT
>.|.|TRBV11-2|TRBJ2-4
CASSGGGLAKNIQYF
TGTGCCAGCAGCGGAGGAGGTCTAGCCAAAAACATTCAGTACTTC
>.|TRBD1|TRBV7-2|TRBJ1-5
CASSLTGGSSNQPQHF
TGTGCCAGCAGCTTGACAGGGGGGAGTAGCAATCAGCCCCAGCATTTT
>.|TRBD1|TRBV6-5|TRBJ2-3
CASRDRGIDTQYF
TGTGCCAGCCGAGACAGGGGAATAGATACGCAGTATTTT
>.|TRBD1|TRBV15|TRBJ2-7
CATSRDRGPYEQYF
TGTGCCACCAGCAGGGACAGGGGGCCTTACGAGCAGTACTTC
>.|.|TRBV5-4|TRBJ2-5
CASSLRSGLGETQYF
TGTGCCAGCAGCTTGAGGAGCGGACTCGGGGAGACCCAGTACTTC